This record concerns one TCR beta chain sequence. This clonotype was recorded many times. Its antigen target is currently unknown. No clone much larger than this one lies a single base away; base qualities are absent. Looking up the germline V gene (reference sequence) yields CDR1 LNHNV and CDR2 YYDKDF. V loses 1 base, J loses 4 bases, and the germline ends lie 8 bases apart. The cysteine opens and the phenylalanine closes a CDR3 of 14 amino acids. Only the CDR3 portion is preserved as DNA: 42 bases, with reading frame beginning at the first base. The sample originates from a study of T cells after yellow fever vaccination (dated by TCRdb to between 2018 and 2021). Regarding the complete study: The SMART-Seq v4 Ultra Low Input RNA kit was used to prepare libraries from fractions with low cell numbers. Bulk TCR alpha and beta repertoires were sequenced longitudinally to track T-cell clones before and after primary and booster YFV17D yellow fever vaccination. The cohort comprised two healthy male donors, one aged 18 to 29 and one aged 30 to 39 years. Blood was drawn at multiple timepoints before and after primary and secondary immunization, with bulk PBMC replicates and cell subsets isolated. What the research found in general, with its limitations: After the booster, most of the clones that had expanded following primary vaccination were detected again (roughly 96% of CD4 and around nine tenths of CD8), which suggests that memory was broadly maintained. A small share of clonotypes was detected in both CD4 and CD8 compartments, with the overlap likely arising from convergent recombination. The study included only a couple of donors, which limits how far the findings can be generalized. Computational filtering was needed because FACS-sorted repertoires could contain abundant contaminating clonotypes from the bulk population. The secondary T-cell response was found to be weaker but faster than the primary response, with a peak reached on day 5 rather than on day 15.

Synthesis of TCR cDNA relied on 5'RACE template switching, a step that introduced a universal primer site along with unique molecular identifiers. Priming for cDNA synthesis came from both the TCR alpha and TCR beta constant segments. Two PCR steps were used to amplify libraries, with sample barcodes and sequencing adapters being added in the second step. Sequencing of libraries was done on Illumina HiSeq 2500 (2x100 bp) or NovaSeq (2x150 bp). In the authors' own workflow: MIGEC was used to demultiplex reads and collapse the reads into UMI consensus sequences, and MiXCR was used for V(D)J alignment. Vaccine-responding clonotypes were identified with edgeR using replicate PBMC samples, with FDR below 0.01 and a log2 fold change above 5 up to day 15 being required. Bulk clonotypes were assigned CD4 or CD8 identity according to which sequenced CD4 or CD8 repertoire held them at higher abundance. TCRdb cleaned the public reads at Q25 with fastp, built clones with MiXCR and kept in-frame beta chains. Identical CDR3 proteins give one entry, which carries the most common genes and DNA. These V and J calls derive from TCRdb rather than the authors' analysis. The sample records approximately 300,000 distinct CDR3 sequences, roughly 6.8% of which are singletons. The top ten constitute roughly 19% of the sample.

The treatment or condition label for this specimen denotes: live attenuated yellow fever vaccine strain. At each blood-draw timepoint, two biological replicates of bulk PBMCs were obtained. A standard Ficoll-Paque protocol was used to isolate PBMCs from peripheral blood. TriZol was used to extract RNA from bulk PBMCs, CD4 and CD8 fractions, and dextramer-positive and dextramer-negative fractions. The sequence joins TRBV15 to TRBJ1-5, with no reliable assignment of the D segment. The sequence derives from a young man who received the YFV17D yellow fever vaccine. Source: PBMCs, taken roughly seven weeks after the first yellow fever vaccination. The CDR3 protein sequence reads: CATSRGQQNQPQHF. The DNA sequence follows: TGTGCCACCAGCAGAGGACAACAAAATCAGCCCCAGCATTTT.